What follows are 11 T cell receptor beta chains derived from one specimen sequenced in a study of blood T cell repertoires in COVID-19. The assay was immunoSEQ multiplex PCR, and TCRdb's table has in-frame clones only and misses some. The sample shows more than 90,000 clones, around 80% of them seen only once. The source material was peripheral blood. The receptors originated from a woman between 70 and 85 years old with acute or convalescent COVID-19.

The chain employs TRBV2 and TRBJ2-7; 9 bases align to TRBD1. J was trimmed by 6 bases and V by 2 bases; bases with no gene match: 8. There are 15 residues in the CDR3. Looked up from germline, CDR1 is SNHLY and CDR2 is FYNNEI. The CDR3 loop reads CASSESTQGAGEQYF. As DNA, the CDR3 is TGTGCCAGCAGTGAAAGTACACAGGGGGCAGGCGAGCAGTACTTC.

This rearrangement joins TRBV19 to TRBJ1-1; TRBD1 matches at 10 bases. Germline V gene sequence: CDR1 LNHDA, CDR2 SQIVND (reference sequence). V lost 6 bases, J lost 4 bases, and 2 bases stayed unmatched. This CDR3 is 13 amino acids long. The CDR3 spells CASSRDRGTEAFF. The DNA of the CDR3 is TGTGCCAGTAGCCGGGACAGGGGCACTGAAGCTTTCTTT.

The chain combines TRBV6-5 with TRBJ1-2; no reliable D call. The CDR3 runs 14 residues. The germline V and J ends were trimmed by 8 bases and 7 bases, with 20 bases remaining between them. The germline V gene has CDR1 MNHEY and CDR2 SVGAGI. The CDR3 DNA is TGTGCCAGCGTTAGGCTGGGCCCTCAAACTGGCTACACCTTC. It encodes CASVRLGPQTGYTF.

The gene calls are TRBV5-1 and TRBJ1-6; 8 bases align to TRBD1. Germline loops: CDR1 SGHRS, CDR2 YFSETQ. J lost 8 bases, V lost 3 bases, and 4 bases had no gene match. The CDR3 is 14 amino acids. The CDR3 coding sequence is TGCGCCAGCAGCTATACAGGGGGTCATTCACCCCTCCACTTT. Translating it yields CASSYTGGHSPLHF.

The chain joins TRBV7-3 to TRBJ2-6, with D possibly TRBD1 on 6 matching bases. Germline V gene sequence: CDR1 SGHTA, CDR2 FQGTGA. Trimming removed 5 bases at V and 4 bases at J, with 12 bases between. CDR3 length: 15 residues. CDR3 loop: CASSRRGNGANVLTF. The CDR3 region has the DNA TGTGCCAGCAGCAGAAGGGGGAACGGGGCCAACGTCCTGACTTTC.

CDR3 bases: TGTGCCAGCAACGAATACAGGGTCTACGAGCAGTACTTC. The encoded protein is CASNEYRVYEQYF. J is TRBJ2-7 and V is TRBV28; D perhaps matches TRBD1 (6 bases). The V and J ends lost 7 bases and 3 bases respectively, with 13 bases between them. This CDR3 contains 13 residues. In germline, CDR1 is MDHEN, CDR2 SYDVKM.

The chain employs TRBV28 and TRBJ2-1; 15 positions match TRBD2. The CDR3 contains 18 residues. Trimming took 8 bases from V and 0 from J; bases not matched to a gene: 8. Germline assignment: CDR1 MDHEN and CDR2 SYDVKM. The CDR3 is CASVQGLAGGASYNEQFF. The CDR3 region has the DNA TGTGCCAGCGTTCAGGGACTAGCGGGAGGAGCCTCCTACAATGAGCAGTTCTTC.

This chain links TRBV7-9 with TRBJ2-3, with TRBD2 matching over 14 bases. V was pared by 5 bases and J by 6 bases, with 13 bases of the junction left unmatched. The CDR3 runs to 18 residues. Germline CDR1 is SEHNR and CDR2 is FQNEAQ (reference sequence). CDR3 nucleotides: TGTGCCAGCAGCCGAGGACTAGCGGGAGGCCTGGGTTGGGATACGCAGTATTTT. Translated, it gives CASSRGLAGGLGWDTQYF. Together with reference TRBV7-9 and TRBJ2-3, the CDR3 gives the full variable domain: DTGVSQNPRHKITKRGQNVTFRCDPISEHNRLYWYRQTLGQGPEFLTYFQNEAQLEKSRLLSDRFSAERPKGSFSTLEIQRTEQGDSAMYLCASSRGLAGGLGWDTQYFGPGTRLTVL.

The V gene is TRBV29-1, the J gene TRBJ2-7; unclear D gene. Germline V CDR1 and CDR2: SQVTM, ANQGSEA. The V gene lost 0 bases and the J gene lost 0 bases, with 9 bases spanning the gap. This CDR3 region has 14 residues. The CDR3 loop reads CSVEEYGGSYEQYF. As DNA, the CDR3 is TGCAGCGTTGAAGAATACGGCGGCTCCTACGAGCAGTACTTC.

Note on this clone: Other DNA variants within this sample encode the same CDR3. This rearrangement joins TRBV5-1 to TRBJ1-2; 10 bases match TRBD1. Germline V gene data show CDR1 as SGHRS and CDR2 as YFSETQ. The J segment lost 6 bases and the V segment lost 0 bases, leaving 5 bases of the junction unmatched. CDR3 length equals 15 residues. The CDR3 protein is CASSLAGTGVDGYTF. The CDR3 coding sequence is TGCGCCAGCAGCTTGGCCGGGACAGGGGTTGATGGCTACACCTTC.

This clone appeared once. The chain recombines TRBV11-2 with TRBJ2-5, with a possible D match to TRBD1 (6 bases). Germline V gene lookup returns CDR1 SGHAT and CDR2 FQNNGV. Trimming took off 1 base at V and 4 bases at J, with 10 bases between the two ends. The CDR3 covers 14 residues. The DNA for the CDR3 is TGTGCCAGCAGCTTAGGGGGGCGAGTAGAGACCCAGTACTTC. This sequence encodes CASSLGGRVETQYF.